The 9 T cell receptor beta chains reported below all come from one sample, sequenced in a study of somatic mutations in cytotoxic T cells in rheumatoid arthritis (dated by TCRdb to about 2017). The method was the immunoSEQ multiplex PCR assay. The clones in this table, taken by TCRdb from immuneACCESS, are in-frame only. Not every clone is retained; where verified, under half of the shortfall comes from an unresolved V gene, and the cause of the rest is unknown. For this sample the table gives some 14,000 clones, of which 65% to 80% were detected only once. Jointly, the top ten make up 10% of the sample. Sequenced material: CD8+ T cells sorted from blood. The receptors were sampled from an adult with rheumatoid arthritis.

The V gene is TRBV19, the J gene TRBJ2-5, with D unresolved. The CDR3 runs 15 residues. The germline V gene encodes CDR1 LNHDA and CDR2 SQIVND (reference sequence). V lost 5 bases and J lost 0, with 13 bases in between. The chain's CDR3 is CASSPRTTYQETQYF. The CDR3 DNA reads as TGTGCCAGTAGTCCCCGGACCACGTACCAAGAGACCCAGTACTTC.

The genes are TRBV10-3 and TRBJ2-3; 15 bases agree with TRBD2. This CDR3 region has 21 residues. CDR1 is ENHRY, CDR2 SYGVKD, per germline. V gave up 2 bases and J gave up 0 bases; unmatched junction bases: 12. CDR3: CAISEPPFRTSGGASTDTQYF. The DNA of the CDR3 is TGTGCCATCAGTGAGCCACCGTTTAGGACTAGCGGGGGGGCGAGCACAGATACGCAGTATTTT.

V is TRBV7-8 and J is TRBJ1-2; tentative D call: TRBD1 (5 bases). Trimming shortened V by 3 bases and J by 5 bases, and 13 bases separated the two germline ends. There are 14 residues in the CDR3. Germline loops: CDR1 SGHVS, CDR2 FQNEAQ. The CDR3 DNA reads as TGTGCCAGCAGCTTGCCCGAGGGGATGTATGGCTACACCTTC. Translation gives CASSLPEGMYGYTF.

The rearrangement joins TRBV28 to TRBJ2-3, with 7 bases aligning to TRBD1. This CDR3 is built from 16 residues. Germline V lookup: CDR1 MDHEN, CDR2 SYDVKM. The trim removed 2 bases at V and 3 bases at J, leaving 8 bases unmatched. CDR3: CASSLKGGGLTDTQYF. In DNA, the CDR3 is TGTGCCAGCAGTTTAAAAGGGGGCGGGTTAACAGATACGCAGTATTTT.

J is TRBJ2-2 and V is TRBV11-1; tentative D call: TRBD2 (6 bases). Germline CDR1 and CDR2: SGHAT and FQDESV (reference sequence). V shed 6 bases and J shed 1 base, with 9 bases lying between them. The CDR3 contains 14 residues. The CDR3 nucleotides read TGTGCCAGCAGTTATAGCGGGAACACCGGGGAGCTGTTTTTT. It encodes CASSYSGNTGELFF. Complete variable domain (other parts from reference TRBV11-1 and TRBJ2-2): EAEVAQSPRYKITEKSQAVAFWCDPISGHATLYWYRQILGQGPELLVQFQDESVVDDSQLPKDRFSAERLKGVDSTLKIQPAELGDSAMYLCASSYSGNTGELFFGEGSRLTVL.

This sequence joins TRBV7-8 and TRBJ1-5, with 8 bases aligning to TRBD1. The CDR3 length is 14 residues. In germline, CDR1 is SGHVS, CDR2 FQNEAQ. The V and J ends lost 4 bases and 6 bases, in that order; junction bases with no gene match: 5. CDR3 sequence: CASSSAGTGQPQHF. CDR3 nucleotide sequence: TGTGCCAGCAGCTCGGCAGGGACAGGTCAGCCCCAGCATTTT.

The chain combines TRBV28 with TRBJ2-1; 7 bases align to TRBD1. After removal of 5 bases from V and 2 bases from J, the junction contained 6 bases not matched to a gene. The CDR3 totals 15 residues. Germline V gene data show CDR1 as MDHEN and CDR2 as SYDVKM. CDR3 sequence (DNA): TGTGCCAGCAGTCTCTTCGGGACAGCCTACAATGAGCAGTTCTTC. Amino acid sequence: CASSLFGTAYNEQFF.

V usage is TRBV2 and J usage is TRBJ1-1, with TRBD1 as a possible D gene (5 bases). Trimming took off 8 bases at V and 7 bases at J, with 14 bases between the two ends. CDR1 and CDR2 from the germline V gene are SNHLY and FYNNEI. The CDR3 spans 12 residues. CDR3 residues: CASRDLSYEAFF. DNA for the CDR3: TGTGCCAGCCGGGACCTTTCTTATGAAGCTTTCTTT. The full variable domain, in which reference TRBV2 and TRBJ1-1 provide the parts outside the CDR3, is EPEVTQTPSHQVTQMGQEVILRCVPISNHLYFYWYRQILGQKVEFLVSFYNNEISEKSEIFDDQFSVERPDGSNFTLKIRSTKLEDSAMYFCASRDLSYEAFFGQGTRLTVV.

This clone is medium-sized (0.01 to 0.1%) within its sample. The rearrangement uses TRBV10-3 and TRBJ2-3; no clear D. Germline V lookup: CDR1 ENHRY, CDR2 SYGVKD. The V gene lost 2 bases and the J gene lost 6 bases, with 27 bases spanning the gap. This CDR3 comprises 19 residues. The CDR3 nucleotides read TGTGCCATCAGTGAGCCACTTGAAGGTCGTGGGTCTTACACGGATACGCAGTATTTT. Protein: CAISEPLEGRGSYTDTQYF.